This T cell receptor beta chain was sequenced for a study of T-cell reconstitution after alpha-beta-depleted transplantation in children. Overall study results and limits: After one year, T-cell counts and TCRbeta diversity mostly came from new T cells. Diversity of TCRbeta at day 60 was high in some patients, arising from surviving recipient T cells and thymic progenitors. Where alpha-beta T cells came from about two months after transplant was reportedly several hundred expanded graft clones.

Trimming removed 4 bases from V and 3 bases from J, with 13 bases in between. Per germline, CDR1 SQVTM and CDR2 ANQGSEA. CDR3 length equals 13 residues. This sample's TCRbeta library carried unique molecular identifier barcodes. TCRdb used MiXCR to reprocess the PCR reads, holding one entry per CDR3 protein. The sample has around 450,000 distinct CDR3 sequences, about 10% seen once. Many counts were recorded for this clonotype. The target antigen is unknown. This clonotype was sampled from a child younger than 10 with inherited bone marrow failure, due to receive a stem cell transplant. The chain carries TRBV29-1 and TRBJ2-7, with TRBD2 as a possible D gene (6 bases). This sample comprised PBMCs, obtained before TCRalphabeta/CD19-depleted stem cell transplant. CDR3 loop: CSVVGGNLYEQYF. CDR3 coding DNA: TGCAGCGTTGTTGGAGGGAACCTCTACGAGCAGTACTTC.